Listed here are 10 T cell receptor beta chains from one sample, sequenced in a study of CD39 and CD103 CD8 tumor-infiltrating T cells. Assay: immunoSEQ multiplex PCR; the TCRdb copy retains only in-frame clones and omits some. This sample has around 15,000 clones, with under 95% found just once. Material for sequencing was CD8+ T cells sorted from blood. Sample subset: total memory CD8 T cells (CD45RA-CCR7+/-) from blood or uninvolved lymph node. The receptors here all came from a human donor with head and neck squamous cell carcinoma.

The chain carries TRBV18 and TRBJ2-1; the match to TRBD2 covers 7 bases. Germline V gene lookup returns CDR1 KGHSH and CDR2 LQKENI. J lost 5 bases, V lost 5 bases, and 15 bases had no gene match. The CDR3 extends over 17 amino acids. CDR3 residues: CASSSHSELAEDNEQFF. The CDR3 DNA is TGTGCCAGCTCATCCCACTCCGAGCTAGCGGAAGACAATGAGCAGTTCTTC.

The rearrangement joins TRBV29-1 to TRBJ2-7, with 8 bases lining up with TRBD1. CDR3 length equals 13 residues. Per the germline V gene, CDR1 is SQVTM and CDR2 is ANQGSEA. Trimming cost V 7 bases and J 3 bases; bases outside gene matches: 8. The CDR3 protein is CSAEDRDRYEQYF. DNA of the CDR3: TGCAGCGCCGAGGACAGGGACCGCTACGAGCAGTACTTC.

The chain employs TRBV6-4 and TRBJ1-6; D is uncertain. The CDR3 consists of 14 residues. In germline, CDR1 is MRHNA, CDR2 SNTAGT. Trimming cost V 4 bases and J 7 bases, with 11 bases left between them. The DNA of the CDR3 is TGTGCCAGCAGTGGAGAGGGTGGAAATTCACCCCTCCACTTT. Translated, it gives CASSGEGGNSPLHF.

The CDR3 protein is CASSTVIFRDTEAFF. The CDR3 coding sequence is TGTGCCAGCAGCACCGTCATTTTCCGGGACACTGAAGCTTTCTTT. The gene calls are TRBV11-2 and TRBJ1-1; D unresolved. Between the trimmed V and J ends, which lost 5 bases and 3 bases, there was a span of 16 bases. The CDR3 has 15 amino acids. CDR1 and CDR2 from the germline V gene are SGHAT and FQNNGV. Full variable domain (missing parts from reference TRBV11-2 and TRBJ1-1): EAGVAQSPRYKIIEKRQSVAFWCNPISGHATLYWYQQILGQGPKLLIQFQNNGVVDDSQLPKDRFSAERLKGVDSTLKIQPAKLEDSAVYLCASSTVIFRDTEAFFGQGTRLTVV.

The chain employs TRBV30 and TRBJ2-7; D gene unclear. In germline, CDR1 is GTSNPN, CDR2 SVGIG (reference sequence). The CDR3 is 15 amino acids. V gave up 0 bases and J gave up 0 bases, with 12 bases separating them. The CDR3 reads CAWSVGRLSSYEQYF. Written as DNA, the CDR3 is TGTGCCTGGAGTGTAGGCAGGTTGAGCTCCTACGAGCAGTACTTC.

The chain carries TRBV7-9 and TRBJ2-1, with TRBD2 matching 8 bases. This CDR3 is 14 amino acids long. The junction had 3 bases not matched to a gene; V was cut back by 4 bases and J by 4 bases. CDR1 is SEHNR, CDR2 FQNEAQ, per germline (reference sequence). CDR3 sequence (DNA): TGTGCCAGCAGCTCGGGGGGGTCGTACAATGAGCAGTTCTTC. Amino acid sequence: CASSSGGSYNEQFF.

This chain connects TRBV7-8 to TRBJ2-3; a possible D gene is TRBD1 (5 bases). V gave up 5 bases and J gave up 7 bases, with 16 bases separating them. The CDR3 covers 14 residues. Germline assignment: CDR1 SGHVS and CDR2 FQNEAQ. The CDR3 DNA sequence: TGTGCCAGCAGCCCCCTGGGCGCAGGGAATACGCAGTATTTT. This encodes CASSPLGAGNTQYF.

The chain links TRBV18 to TRBJ1-1; TRBD1 is a possible D gene (5 bases). This CDR3 has 14 amino acids. Trimming pared 1 base from V and 3 bases from J, leaving 9 bases between. CDR1 KGHSH and CDR2 LQKENI come from the germline V gene. CDR3 nucleotides: TGTGCCAGCTCACCACAGGGGATTGACACTGAAGCTTTCTTT. This encodes CASSPQGIDTEAFF.

V usage is TRBV4-1 and J usage is TRBJ1-2; D gene unclear. The CDR3 has 13 residues. V was pared by 5 bases and J by 8 bases, with 15 bases between. Germline CDR1 is MGHRA and CDR2 is YSYEKL. The CDR3 protein is CASSTKTGRGYTF. The CDR3 DNA sequence: TGCGCCAGCAGCACGAAAACCGGGAGGGGCTACACCTTC.

V is TRBV6-1 and J is TRBJ2-3; TRBD1 agrees at 9 bases. CDR1 is MNHNS and CDR2 is SASEGT in the germline V gene. The CDR3 extends over 15 amino acids. J gave up 6 bases and V 0 bases, and 4 bases lay outside the gene matches. In DNA form, the CDR3 reads TGTGCCAGCAGTGAAGCGACAGGGGGTCATGATACGCAGTATTTT. Protein product: CASSEATGGHDTQYF.